The clone carrying this T cell receptor beta chain came up many times. The antigen is unknown. Individual cDNA molecules received unique molecular identifiers. TCRdb itself ran the 5' RACE reads through MiXCR, one entry per CDR3 protein. The sample yields about 23,000 distinct CDR3 sequences, about 5% seen once. The CDR3 loop spans 15 amino acids. The germline V gene encodes CDR1 SEHNR and CDR2 FQNEAQ (reference sequence). The trim removed 5 bases at V and 4 bases at J, leaving 7 bases unmatched. The source of the sample is a study of early T cells in non-severe SARS-CoV-2 infection. Study information: Investigators sequenced bulk RNA drawn from unsorted whole blood, and chains remained unpaired. Whole-study findings and limits: Using VDJdb, the matching emphasized anti-spike CD8 responses while missing private and CD4 specificities.

Specimen: whole blood. The source is an adult who was a healthcare worker with PCR-confirmed SARS-CoV-2 infection or an uninfected control (not recorded which). This chain connects TRBV7-9 to TRBJ1-4, with 7 bases fitting TRBD1. CDR3 amino acids: CASSPKGQYNEKLFF. The CDR3 nucleotides read TGTGCCAGCAGCCCCAAGGGACAGTATAATGAAAAACTGTTTTTT.